The rows below give T cell receptor beta chains drawn from one sample of a study of blood T cell repertoires in COVID-19. The table came from immunoSEQ multiplex PCR; TCRdb's copy has only in-frame clones and leaves some out. The top ten clones hold around 12% of a sample with about 50,000 clones, over 80% of them seen once. Sequences were obtained from peripheral blood. The receptors stem from a human donor in a cohort sampled during active COVID-19. Both conserved end residues are part of each CDR3. A D gene is named only where the DNA matches it firmly. Where a row states a size, it is once, few, many or the class of an expanded clone; other rows omit it.

clone size: -; D gene: TRBD2; V gene: TRBV27; J gene: TRBJ2-1; CDR3 protein: CATGTSHYNEQFF; CDR3 DNA: TGTGCCACCGGGACTAGCCACTACAATGAGCAGTTCTTC
clone size: -; D gene: -; V gene: TRBV24-1; J gene: TRBJ2-7; CDR3 protein: CATSDPVAYEQYF; CDR3 DNA: TGTGCCACCAGTGATCCCGTCGCCTACGAGCAGTACTTC
clone size: -; D gene: -; V gene: TRBV4-1; J gene: TRBJ1-4; CDR3 protein: CASSQDPGQRNEKLFF; CDR3 DNA: TGCGCCAGCAGCCAAGATCCGGGACAACGTAATGAAAAACTGTTTTTT
clone size: -; D gene: -; V gene: TRBV19; J gene: TRBJ1-1; CDR3 protein: CASSIDLWNTEAFF; CDR3 DNA: TGTGCCAGTAGTATAGATCTCTGGAACACTGAAGCTTTCTTT
clone size: -; D gene: -; V gene: TRBV2; J gene: TRBJ1-1; CDR3 protein: CASSETGFGKAFF; CDR3 DNA: TGTGCCAGCAGTGAAACAGGGTTCGGAAAAGCTTTCTTT
clone size: -; D gene: TRBD2; V gene: TRBV3-1/TRBV3-2; J gene: TRBJ2-7; CDR3 protein: CASSLGLAGTYEQYF; CDR3 DNA: TGTGCCAGCAGCCTAGGACTAGCGGGGACCTACGAGCAGTACTTC
clone size: -; D gene: TRBD1; V gene: TRBV6-2/TRBV6-3; J gene: TRBJ1-2; CDR3 protein: CASSLRTGEAYGYTF; CDR3 DNA: TGTGCCAGCAGCCTACGGACAGGGGAGGCCTATGGCTACACCTTC
clone size: -; D gene: TRBD1; V gene: TRBV28; J gene: TRBJ1-1; CDR3 protein: CASSLSNRGQGGTEAFF; CDR3 DNA: TGTGCCAGCAGTTTATCGAACAGGGGGCAAGGCGGCACTGAAGCTTTCTTT
clone size: many; D gene: -; V gene: TRBV7-9; J gene: TRBJ1-1; CDR3 protein: CASSQKPEAFF; CDR3 DNA: TGTGCCAGCAGCCAAAAGCCTGAAGCTTTCTTT
clone size: -; D gene: TRBD2; V gene: TRBV25-1; J gene: TRBJ2-7; CDR3 protein: CASSESGGPYEQYF; CDR3 DNA: TGTGCCAGCAGTGAAAGCGGGGGCCCCTACGAGCAGTACTTC
clone size: -; D gene: -; V gene: TRBV5-1; J gene: TRBJ1-1; CDR3 protein: CASSWGGNTEAFF; CDR3 DNA: TGCGCCAGCAGTTGGGGCGGGAACACTGAAGCTTTCTTT
clone size: -; D gene: -; V gene: TRBV30; J gene: TRBJ2-7; CDR3 protein: CAWSTPAAEQYF; CDR3 DNA: TGTGCCTGGAGTACCCCCGCGGCCGAGCAGTACTTC
clone size: -; D gene: TRBD2; V gene: TRBV25-1; J gene: TRBJ2-1; CDR3 protein: CASRPLLGGGSYNEQFF; CDR3 DNA: TGTGCCAGCAGGCCCCTCCTCGGGGGGGGCTCCTACAATGAGCAGTTCTTC
clone size: -; D gene: TRBD1; V gene: TRBV4-3; J gene: TRBJ1-6; CDR3 protein: CASSQATGQGNSPLHF; CDR3 DNA: TGCGCCAGCAGCCAAGCGACAGGACAGGGTAATTCACCCCTCCACTTT
clone size: -; D gene: TRBD1; V gene: TRBV6-5; J gene: TRBJ1-1; CDR3 protein: CASSYAKGAGNTEAFF; CDR3 DNA: TGTGCCAGCAGTTACGCCAAGGGGGCCGGGAACACTGAAGCTTTCTTT
clone size: -; D gene: TRBD1; V gene: TRBV7-9; J gene: TRBJ1-4; CDR3 protein: CASSFNRGLREKLFF; CDR3 DNA: TGTGCCAGCAGCTTTAACAGGGGGCTGCGCGAAAAACTGTTTTTT
clone size: once; D gene: -; V gene: TRBV21-1; J gene: TRBJ2-1; CDR3 protein: CASSKPDGDKEGGWFF; CDR3 DNA: TGTGCCAGCAGCAAACCCGATGGAGACAAGGAGGGAGGATGGTTCTTC
clone size: -; D gene: -; V gene: TRBV11-2; J gene: TRBJ1-3; CDR3 protein: CASSQNAGGNTIYF; CDR3 DNA: TGTGCCAGCAGCCAGAACGCAGGAGGAAACACCATATATTTT
clone size: few; D gene: -; V gene: TRBV5-6; J gene: TRBJ1-2; CDR3 protein: CASSSSGGRGYTF; CDR3 DNA: TGTGCCAGCAGCTCCTCGGGTGGTCGTGGCTACACCTTC
clone size: -; D gene: TRBD2; V gene: TRBV5-1; J gene: TRBJ2-1; CDR3 protein: CASSDSGGAYNEQFF; CDR3 DNA: TGCGCCAGCTCCGATAGCGGGGGGGCATACAATGAGCAGTTCTTC
clone size: -; D gene: -; V gene: TRBV5-5; J gene: TRBJ2-7; CDR3 protein: CASSSFYSTATYEQYF; CDR3 DNA: TGTGCCAGCAGCTCCTTTTACTCGACAGCCACCTACGAGCAGTACTTC
clone size: few; D gene: -; V gene: TRBV29-1; J gene: TRBJ2-1; CDR3 protein: CSVEDRSKWFF; CDR3 DNA: TGCAGCGTTGAAGATAGGAGCAAGTGGTTCTTC